This entry lists 20 T cell receptor beta chains sequenced from one sample in a study of cytomegalovirus exposure and HLA in healthy donors. The primer mix had 60 Vbeta and 13 Jbeta primers. Assay: immunoSEQ multiplex PCR; the TCRdb copy retains only in-frame clones and omits some. The sample carries 120,000 or so clones, less than 85% recorded once. The sequenced material came from PBMCs. The receptor source for this set is a man in his thirties or forties in good health and CMV-seropositive.

The gene calls are TRBV2 and TRBJ2-4, with 9 bases fitting TRBD1. The junction had 10 bases not matched to a gene; V was cut back by 4 bases and J by 6 bases. CDR1 and CDR2 from the germline V gene are SNHLY and FYNNEI. The CDR3 covers 16 residues. The CDR3 sequence: CASSGGDRVVRNIQYF. The CDR3 DNA sequence: TGTGCCAGCAGTGGAGGGGACAGGGTTGTTCGAAACATTCAGTACTTC.

This clone was recorded a few times. The chain's CDR3 is CAWSVWWQRYPKLFF. DNA for the CDR3: TGTGCCTGGAGTGTATGGTGGCAGCGCTATCCAAAACTGTTTTTT. This chain connects TRBV30 to TRBJ1-4; D gene unclear. The germline V and J ends were trimmed by 0 bases and 10 bases, with 18 bases remaining between them. This CDR3 is built from 15 residues. In germline, CDR1 is GTSNPN, CDR2 SVGIG (reference sequence).

The chain employs TRBV9 and TRBJ1-1; the D gene is possibly TRBD1 (6 bases). Germline values: CDR1 SGDLS, CDR2 YYNGEE. CDR3 size: 14 residues. Between the trimmed V and J ends, which lost 2 bases and 1 base, there was a span of 9 bases. CDR3: CASSVAGANTEAFF. The CDR3 nucleotides are TGTGCCAGCAGCGTCGCAGGGGCGAACACTGAAGCTTTCTTT.

This clone occurred a few times. This chain links TRBV19 with TRBJ2-1; D unclear. Germline V CDR1 and CDR2: LNHDA, SQIVND (reference sequence). V was pared by 0 bases and J by 2 bases, with 8 bases between. There are 15 residues in the CDR3. This chain's CDR3 is CASSIDSFPYNEQFF. DNA for the CDR3: TGTGCCAGTAGTATAGACAGTTTCCCCTACAATGAGCAGTTCTTC.

This clone showed up just once. The V gene is TRBV30, the J gene TRBJ1-6; 7 nucleotides match TRBD1. Germline V gene data show CDR1 as GTSNPN and CDR2 as SVGIG (reference sequence). There are 17 residues in the CDR3. V lost 1 base to trimming and J lost 0 bases; unmatched junction nucleotides: 6. The CDR3 loop reads CAWSGDRTSSYNSPLHF. The CDR3 bases are TGTGCCTGGAGTGGGGACAGAACGAGCTCCTATAATTCACCCCTCCACTTT.

The genes are TRBV5-1 and TRBJ2-5; 7 nucleotides match TRBD2. The J call may be in error: the DNA end matches TRBJ2-7 better. The CDR3 covers 13 residues. CDR1 and CDR2 (germline): SGHRS, YFSETQ. The CDR3: CASSLVGRDEQYF. CDR3 DNA: TGCGCCAGCAGCTTGGTGGGGAGGGACGAGCAGTACTTC.

This clone came up a few times. V is TRBV30 and J is TRBJ2-5, with a weak D call TRBD1 (5 bases). The germline CDR1 and CDR2 sequences are GTSNPN and SVGIG (reference sequence). CDR3 length equals 13 residues. V was trimmed by 1 base and J by 6 bases, leaving 12 bases between them. Here the CDR3 reads CAWSDGARKTQYF. CDR3 bases: TGTGCCTGGAGTGATGGGGCGCGAAAGACCCAGTACTTC.

V usage is TRBV6-5 and J usage is TRBJ1-5; possibly TRBD1 for D (6 bases). Germline V gene data show CDR1 as MNHEY and CDR2 as SVGAGI. V was pared by 8 bases and J by 6 bases, with 14 bases between. This CDR3 has 13 residues. CDR3 in amino acids: CASGAGVFQPQHF. The CDR3 coding sequence is TGTGCCAGCGGCGCAGGGGTGTTTCAGCCCCAGCATTTT.

The chain is built from TRBV9 and TRBJ1-2; a weak D match, TRBD1 (5 bases). The CDR3 extends over 14 amino acids. V dropped 4 bases and J dropped 7 bases, with 17 bases sitting between them. Germline CDR1 reads SGDLS; CDR2 reads YYNGEE. The CDR3 spells CASSTRTGGGGYTF. DNA for the CDR3: TGTGCCAGCAGCACTAGGACGGGCGGGGGTGGCTACACCTTC.

This sequence joins TRBV28 and TRBJ2-5; D is unresolved. The J call may be faulty, since TRBJ2-7 better matches the DNA end. Germline-derived CDR1 and CDR2 are MDHEN and SYDVKM. The CDR3 runs 13 residues. The CDR3 loop is CASSFTNSYEQYF. The CDR3 nucleotides are TGTGCCAGCAGTTTTACGAATTCCTACGAGCAGTACTTC.

The gene calls are TRBV4-3 and TRBJ2-6; a possible D gene is TRBD1 (5 bases). V shed 0 bases and J shed 0 bases, with 9 bases lying between them. Germline V gives CDR1 LGHNA, CDR2 YSLEER. The CDR3 is 17 residues long. CDR3: CASSQESGHSGANVLTF. The CDR3 coding sequence is TGCGCCAGCAGCCAAGAGTCCGGACACTCTGGGGCCAACGTCCTGACTTTC.

The chain combines TRBV7-6 with TRBJ2-1; 7 bases fit TRBD2. CDR1 SGHVS and CDR2 FNYEAQ come from the germline V gene. V gave up 1 base and J gave up 7 bases; unmatched junction bases: 7. The CDR3 covers 15 residues. DNA of the CDR3: TGTGCCAGCAGCTTAGGCGGACACGGGAGGAATGAGCAGTTCTTC. This encodes CASSLGGHGRNEQFF.

The rearrangement links TRBV7-2 to TRBJ2-7; weak D call: TRBD2 (6 bases). V lost 1 base and J lost 7, with 11 bases in between. In germline, CDR1 is SGHTA, CDR2 FQGNSA. The CDR3 extends over 13 amino acids. The CDR3 protein is CASSLGSAGEQYF. CDR3 coding DNA: TGTGCCAGCAGCTTAGGTTCGGCGGGGGAGCAGTACTTC.

This sequence joins TRBV7-2 and TRBJ2-7; possibly TRBD1 for D (5 bases). CDR3 length: 15 amino acids. The V end lost 2 bases, the J end lost 4 bases, and 15 bases lay between the germline ends. Germline assignment: CDR1 SGHTA and CDR2 FQGNSA. CDR3 in amino acids: CASSLLGDSLYEQYF. The CDR3 region has the DNA TGTGCCAGCAGCTTACTAGGGGATTCCCTATACGAGCAGTACTTC.

This sequence joins TRBV2 and TRBJ1-4; tentatively, D is TRBD1 (5 bases). The CDR3 has 15 residues. Germline assignment: CDR1 SNHLY and CDR2 FYNNEI. V was pared by 6 bases and J by 6 bases, with 17 bases between. This chain's CDR3 is CASSRTGTGHEKLFF. The CDR3 coding sequence is TGTGCCAGCAGCCGCACGGGGACTGGCCATGAAAAACTGTTTTTT.

There are a few counts of this clone. The chain joins TRBV27 to TRBJ2-5, with 8 bases fitting TRBD1. After removal of 3 bases from V and 3 bases from J, the junction contained 3 bases not matched to a gene. The germline V gene encodes CDR1 MNHEY and CDR2 SMNVEV (reference sequence). This CDR3 has 14 amino acids. CDR3 DNA sequence: TGTGCCAGCAGTTTCCTGGGACAGGAAGAGACCCAGTACTTC. This codes for CASSFLGQEETQYF.

The chain links TRBV28 to TRBJ2-7; D possibly corresponds to TRBD1 (5 bases). This CDR3 region has 14 residues. V lost 3 bases and J lost 3, with 12 bases in between. Germline V gene lookup returns CDR1 MDHEN and CDR2 SYDVKM. The CDR3 loop is CASSFADMDYEQYF. In DNA, the CDR3 is TGTGCCAGCAGTTTTGCGGACATGGACTACGAGCAGTACTTC.

V usage is TRBV6-1 and J usage is TRBJ2-7; a weak D match, TRBD2 (5 bases). Germline V CDR1 and CDR2: MNHNS, SASEGT. The CDR3 contains 12 residues. Trimming pared 5 bases from V and 4 bases from J, leaving 9 bases between. CDR3 protein: CASSSGTYEQYF. The CDR3 DNA reads as TGTGCCAGCAGTTCGGGAACGTACGAGCAGTACTTC.

The chain joins TRBV9 to TRBJ2-3; weak D call: TRBD1 (6 bases). This CDR3 has 13 residues. CDR1 is SGDLS, CDR2 YYNGEE, per germline. V dropped 3 bases and J dropped 1 base, with 6 bases sitting between them. CDR3 nucleotides: TGTGCCAGCAGCGCAGGGGGCACAGATACGCAGTATTTT. Translating gives CASSAGGTDTQYF.

The chain employs TRBV11-2 and TRBJ1-3; D is ambiguous. V lost 4 bases and J lost 11, with 18 bases in between. The CDR3 covers 14 residues. CDR1 and CDR2 (germline): SGHAT, FQNNGV. CDR3 loop: CASSSGLLRSPIYF. CDR3 nucleotides: TGTGCCAGCAGCTCCGGACTGCTTCGGTCCCCCATATATTTT.